The next 22 T cell receptor beta chains were all read from a single sample in a study of T cells in Graves' hyperthyroidism and ophthalmopathy. Amplification of TCR beta CDR3 regions used RNA as the template. First-round RT-PCR targeting the TCR CDR3 was performed with the HTBI primer set. TCRdb used MiXCR to reprocess the multiplex PCR reads, holding one entry per CDR3 protein. Altogether more than 500,000 distinct CDR3 sequences are present, 13% to 15% being singletons, with the ten largest covering 14%. The sample was blood. These receptors were collected from a woman aged 40-49 years with Graves' hyperthyroidism.

This clonotype was recorded at least ten times. The rearrangement links TRBV7-2 to TRBJ2-7; 7 nucleotides match TRBD2. The CDR3 sequence is 13 residues long. The trim removed 7 bases at V and 6 bases at J, leaving 9 bases unmatched. CDR1 and CDR2 (germline): SGHTA, FQGNSA. CDR3 sequence (DNA): TGTGCCAGCACCCTCGAGCGGGATCGCGAGCAGTACTTC. It translates to CASTLERDREQYF.

In its sample, this clonotype was seen many times. The V call is TRBV12-3 or TRBV12-4, the J call TRBJ1-3, with 7 bases aligning to TRBD1. CDR3 length: 16 amino acids. Unmatched junction bases numbered 7, after V lost 5 bases and J lost 0 bases. The CDR3 region has the DNA TGTGCCAGCAGTCCCCCGGGACAGTTCTCTGGAAACACCATATATTTT. Amino acid sequence: CASSPPGQFSGNTIYF.

There are a few counts of this clonotype. The rearrangement joins TRBV5-1 to TRBJ2-7, with a weak D call TRBD2 (5 bases). Germline CDR1 is SGHRS and CDR2 is YFSETQ. Trimming took off 4 bases at V and 6 bases at J, with 23 bases between the two ends. The CDR3 is 16 residues long. CDR3 sequence: CASSPLAGNNIFEQYF. The CDR3, as DNA: TGCGCCAGCAGCCCTTTAGCCGGGAACAATATCTTCGAGCAGTACTTC. Filled out from reference TRBV5-1 and TRBJ2-7, the complete variable domain reads KAGVTQTPRYLIKTRGQQVTLSCSPISGHRSVSWYQQTPGQGLQFLFEYFSETQRNKGNFPGRFSGRQFSNSRSEMNVSTLELGDSALYLCASSPLAGNNIFEQYFGPGTRLTVT.

In its sample, this clonotype was seen a few times. V usage is TRBV5-1 and J usage is TRBJ2-1; the D is unclear. Germline V lookup: CDR1 SGHRS, CDR2 YFSETQ. CDR3 length: 13 residues. V was cut by 4 bases and J by 7 bases, with 12 bases left in between. The CDR3 nucleotides are TGCGCCAGCAGCCCGGCGGTGGGTAATGAGCAGTTCTTC. The encoded protein is CASSPAVGNEQFF.

The genes are TRBV20-1 and TRBJ2-1, with D possibly being TRBD2 (6 bases). Between the trimmed V and J ends, which lost 1 base and 0 bases, there was a span of 13 bases. Germline assignment: CDR1 DFQATT and CDR2 SNEGSKA (reference sequence). CDR3 length: 16 residues. This CDR3 is CSARVSDGSSYNEQFF. For the CDR3, the DNA is TGCAGTGCTAGAGTTTCCGACGGGAGCTCCTACAATGAGCAGTTCTTC.

The sample holds many counts of this clonotype. The gene calls are TRBV5-6 and TRBJ2-7; D call uncertain. There are 13 residues in the CDR3. The germline gives CDR1 SGHDT, CDR2 YYEEEE. Trimming cost V 0 bases and J 4 bases, with 8 bases left between them. For the CDR3, the DNA is TGTGCCAGCAGCTTGGGATTAGGGTACGAGCAGTACTTC. Translating it yields CASSLGLGYEQYF.

In its sample, this clonotype was seen many times. The chain couples TRBV15 to TRBJ2-1; 8 bases match TRBD2. J gave up 6 bases and V 0 bases, and 4 bases lay outside the gene matches. CDR1 is LNHNV, CDR2 YYDKDF, per germline (reference sequence). This CDR3 comprises 15 residues. CDR3 residues: CATSRDSGRGNEQFF. The CDR3 nucleotides are TGTGCCACCAGCAGAGACAGCGGGAGAGGCAATGAGCAGTTCTTC.

This clonotype was seen a few times. The chain combines TRBV7-3 with TRBJ2-2; D may match TRBD1 or TRBD2 (5 bases each). The germline gives CDR1 SGHTA, CDR2 FQGTGA. Trimming pared 5 bases from V and 6 bases from J, leaving 16 bases between. The CDR3 has 15 amino acids. The CDR3 DNA reads TGTGCCAGCAGCCCGGGACGATTAAAGTCCGGGGAGCTGTTTTTT. It translates to CASSPGRLKSGELFF. Together with reference TRBV7-3 and TRBJ2-2, the CDR3 gives the full variable domain: GAGVSQTPSNKVTEKGKYVELRCDPISGHTALYWYRQSLGQGPEFLIYFQGTGAADDSGLPNDRFFAVRPEGSVSTLKIQRTERGDSAVYLCASSPGRLKSGELFFGEGSRLTVL.

This clonotype has only a few counts. The V gene is TRBV10-3, the J gene TRBJ2-5, with 8 bases aligning to TRBD2. The CDR3 totals 13 residues. The trim removed 4 bases at V and 4 bases at J, leaving 2 bases unmatched. Looked up from germline, CDR1 is ENHRY and CDR2 is SYGVKD. CDR3 bases: TGTGCCATCAGTGGGACTAGCACAGAGACCCAGTACTTC. Its protein is CAISGTSTETQYF.

Details on this clonotype: With a much larger clone just one base away, this may be a read error. This chain uses TRBV2 with TRBJ2-1, with D possibly TRBD2 on 6 matching bases. Germline V gives CDR1 SNHLY, CDR2 FYNNEI. Trimming took 5 bases from V and 5 from J, leaving 16 bases between them. The CDR3 consists of 15 residues. CDR3 amino acids: CASSIRGIWDNEQFF. DNA of the CDR3: TGTGCCAGCAGTATACGGGGGATATGGGACAATGAGCAGTTCTTC.

CDR3 in amino acids: CASSSHPGQGVEQYF. The CDR3 nucleotides are TGTGCCAGCAGCTCCCACCCGGGACAGGGCGTCGAGCAGTACTTC. V gene TRBV7-2 combines with J gene TRBJ2-7; 9 bases are a match to TRBD1. The trim removed 4 bases at V and 6 bases at J, leaving 10 bases unmatched. The CDR3 is 15 amino acids. Germline V gene lookup returns CDR1 SGHTA and CDR2 FQGNSA.

The chain is built from TRBV20-1 and TRBJ2-7, with 7 bases matching TRBD2. CDR3 length: 13 residues. J lost 3 bases, V lost 4 bases, and 6 bases had no gene match. CDR1 is DFQATT and CDR2 is SNEGSKA in the germline V gene (reference sequence). CDR3 loop: CSAKGLGFYEQYF. In nucleotides, the CDR3 is TGCAGTGCTAAAGGACTAGGGTTCTACGAGCAGTACTTC.

J is TRBJ2-5 and V is TRBV20-1, with 12 bases fitting TRBD2. The CDR3 has 15 amino acids. CDR1 DFQATT and CDR2 SNEGSKA come from the germline V gene (reference sequence). V gave up 5 bases and J gave up 2 bases; unmatched junction bases: 6. DNA of the CDR3: TGCAGTGCTCCTGCGGGACTAGCGGGTCAAGAGACCCAGTACTTC. Translation gives CSAPAGLAGQETQYF.

In its sample, this clonotype was seen many times. This chain uses TRBV7-9 with TRBJ2-1; the D gene is possibly TRBD2 (6 bases). Trimming stripped 5 bases from V and 8 bases from J, with 22 bases between. Germline CDR1 is SEHNR and CDR2 is FQNEAQ (reference sequence). This CDR3 has 16 amino acids. CDR3 DNA sequence: TGTGCCAGCAGCCAGCCCCCGGACGGGAGACCCGATGAGCAGTTCTTC. This gives the protein CASSQPPDGRPDEQFF.

In this sample, this clonotype turned up a few times. The chain couples TRBV29-1 to TRBJ1-3; tentative D call: TRBD1 (5 bases). Germline V gene sequence: CDR1 SQVTM, CDR2 ANQGSEA. The CDR3 is made up of 13 amino acids. Deletions cut 4 bases from V and 3 bases from J, with 10 bases between. The CDR3 DNA is TGCAGCGTTGGTTCAGGGTTTGGAAACACCATATATTTT. It translates to CSVGSGFGNTIYF.

At least ten counts were recorded for this clonotype. This chain joins TRBV3-1 and TRBJ2-4; the D is unclear. V lost 2 bases and J 7 bases, leaving 3 bases between the germline ends. CDR3 size: 11 residues. Germline V gene lookup returns CDR1 LGHDT and CDR2 YNNKEL (reference sequence). The CDR3 DNA reads TGTGCCAGCAGCCAAATGAACATTCAGTACTTC. Encoded protein: CASSQMNIQYF.

This clonotype came up many times. The chain employs TRBV3-1 and TRBJ2-5; possible D gene TRBD1, 6 bases. CDR1 and CDR2 (germline): LGHDT, YNNKEL (reference sequence). The ends were cut back, 5 bases at V and 4 bases at J, with 14 bases in the middle. This CDR3 region has 14 residues. The CDR3 nucleotides read TGTGCCAGCAGCACAACAGGGATTGGAGAGACCCAGTACTTC. It yields the protein CASSTTGIGETQYF.

This clonotype turned up a few times. This chain uses TRBV18 with TRBJ2-1, with TRBD2 matching over 7 bases. Germline V gene data show CDR1 as KGHSH and CDR2 as LQKENI. The CDR3 contains 16 residues. The V gene end was trimmed by 4 bases and the J gene end by 4 bases; junction bases not matched to a gene: 10. CDR3 DNA sequence: TGTGCCAGCTCACTCGTGACTAGCCTGAAGTACAATGAGCAGTTCTTC. Translating it yields CASSLVTSLKYNEQFF.

This clonotype was seen ten or more times. The chain has TRBV6-1 and TRBJ1-1; 8 bases align to TRBD1. The CDR3 extends over 16 amino acids. V shed 7 bases and J 0 bases; nucleotides not matched to a gene: 10. Looked up from germline, CDR1 is MNHNS and CDR2 is SASEGT. CDR3 residues: CASIVDRALVNTEAFF. The CDR3 nucleotides are TGTGCCAGCATTGTGGACAGGGCTTTGGTGAACACTGAAGCTTTCTTT.

Regarding this clonotype: This may arise from a read error, as a much more abundant clone is one base away. This chain uses TRBV16 with TRBJ1-5; no clear D. This CDR3 comprises 15 residues. Germline V CDR1 and CDR2: KGHSY, FQNENV. The CDR3 sequence: CASSPPPQSSQPQHF. In nucleotides, the CDR3 is TGTGCCAGCAGTCCTCCTCCGCAGAGCAGTCAGCCCCAGCATTTT.

The table lists this clonotype with a few counts. The chain links TRBV5-1 to TRBJ2-2, with D possibly matching TRBD1 (6 bases). Germline CDR1 reads SGHRS; CDR2 reads YFSETQ. The V gene lost 0 bases and the J gene lost 0 bases, with 24 bases spanning the gap. This CDR3 spans 21 amino acids. For the CDR3, the DNA is TGCGCCAGCAGCTTGGAAGGTTTTGTGGGCAGGGGAACCGCGAACACCGGGGAGCTGTTTTTT. Protein: CASSLEGFVGRGTANTGELFF.

This clonotype came up many times. The chain carries TRBV25-1 and TRBJ2-7, with 7 nucleotides matching TRBD2. This CDR3 is built from 17 residues. Trimming took 5 bases from V and 2 from J; bases not matched to a gene: 15. Germline CDR1 MGHDK, CDR2 SYGVNS. The CDR3 protein is CASSPLTWTRPPYEQYF. CDR3 DNA: TGTGCCAGCAGTCCTCTAACCTGGACTAGGCCTCCCTACGAGCAGTACTTC.